Detailed here is one TCR beta chain. The clone's antigen remains unknown. No much larger clone is present one base from it, and per-base qualities are unavailable. These data are taken from a study of cytomegalovirus exposure and HLA in healthy donors (dated by TCRdb to between 2016 and 2019). At the level of the whole study: According to an earlier analysis of several hundred of the donors, about 179 million T cells yielded 117 million unique TCR beta sequences and 276 Gb of sequence data. An early release covering some 640 HLA-typed donors comprised about 300 gigabases of sequencing data and 85 million to 100 million unique TCR sequences. The genetic ancestry cluster associated with self-reported Caucasian donors included over 65% of the 398 genotyped donors. The study aimed to test whether signatures of past pathogen exposure could be identified by cataloging public T cell receptors. The T cell repertoires of about 700 subjects were profiled by immunosequencing and related to cytomegalovirus serostatus. A separate validation cohort of roughly 120 different subjects was used in addition to the approximately 610-subject first cohort. To predict cytomegalovirus infection status, the study combined high-throughput TCR immunosequencing, statistical association of individual TCRs with disease status, and machine learning. In a later analysis, previously published TCR beta repertoires from about 640 donors were re-analyzed and high-resolution HLA genotyping was added so that TCR occurrence patterns could be studied. The later analysis used no new phenotypic data to find candidate immune exposures, relying instead on TCR beta sequences and their occurrence across donors. To decide whether each TCR beta V gene segment behaved as functional or pseudogenic, an earlier analysis of some 600 of the donors relied on high-throughput TCR beta sequencing. Donor age, sex, ethnicity and CMV serostatus were compiled alongside the repertoire data. In a later genetic analysis, genome-wide SNP genotypes for 398 of the 666 donors were used, and that subset was treated as a discovery cohort. Every discovery cohort repertoire had been produced on one sequencing platform. HLA typing included class I and class II loci at four-digit resolution. The number of donors typed differed by locus, with about 629-640 for A, B, C, DRB1 and DQB1, approximately 500 for DQA1, 600 to 610 for DPA1, and under 490 for DPB1. Because of strong linkage in the cohort, roughly five DR-DQ haplotypes were treated as single units for association and clustering. Across some 400 genotyped donors of the cohort, an average of about 240,000 unique TCR beta nucleotide sequences per donor were sequenced, and 15% to 20% of those sequences were non-productive. On the study overall, not on this receptor specifically: The sequencing pipeline was judged likely to have produced a cluster of highly shared sequence variants as a technical artifact. It was suggested by the authors that the approach could potentially be generalized to other disease states and immunological phenotypes. Because counts were too low, seventeen rarely observed V segments, including chromosome 9 orphons, were excluded from the earlier analysis of 587 of the donors. A total of 150 to 200 TCR beta chains were listed by the study as associated with cytomegalovirus. Immune exposure information for the cohort was limited to CMV serostatus. Specific HLA alleles were associated with over 15,000 TCR beta sequences at a false discovery rate of 0.05 in a later analysis. In both the original and validation cohorts, the classifier was reported to diagnose cytomegalovirus status with high specificity and sensitivity. In this cohort, only TCR beta chains were sequenced, and detectable features were limited by the absence of alpha or paired-chain data. In vitro tests confirmed that a few of the cytomegalovirus-associated TCR beta chains recognize cytomegalovirus antigens. In a later analysis, several top co-occurrence clusters were reported to appear linked to parvovirus B19, influenza, CMV and Epstein-Barr virus. Most TCR sequences were seen in very few donors, while some public TCRs were found in many individuals. In a later analysis, HLA-associated TCR beta chains showed more clonal expansion and lower generation probabilities than non-associated chains that were equally common. Because some donors lacked HLA typing at each locus, the association tests relied only on the typed subset. According to a later analysis, TCR association rates differed among HLA loci, with DRB1 alleles showing the most associated TCRs and HLA-C alleles showing the fewest. Because the 87-base-pair reads could not distinguish some IMGT-functional V segments, including TRBV6-2 and TRBV6-3, those segments were excluded. When HLA alleles, especially DR and DQ, strongly co-occurred, attributing TCR associations to individual alleles was difficult. In an earlier analysis of some 550 of the donors, most TCR beta V segments were observed in productive rearrangements about 87% or about 30% of the time, broadly matching IMGT annotations. A later analysis found that most CMV-associated TCR beta chains appeared HLA-restricted, with HLA associations seemingly driven largely by CMV exposure. A further reported finding was that TCR beta sequences accurately predicted the HLA-A and HLA-B alleles for most subjects in the first cohort. Sequencing depth was assumed to be roughly uniform across donors in the presence/absence analyses, though that assumption may not hold. Linkage disequilibrium might explain the correlated functional status among segregating V segments, but an unknown experimental factor could not be excluded. In a later genetic analysis, fewer N-insertions in productive TCRs were reported among donors in an Asian-associated ancestry cluster than the approximately 670-donor mean. V-gene and J-gene trimming of TCR beta chains was associated with a missense DCLRE1C variant in a later genetic analysis, and the association was replicated in an independent cohort.

The cohort consisted of 666 healthy bone marrow donors. All cohort members were sampled while nominally healthy, although unrecorded immune exposures were likely present. The donor tested CMV seronegative and was one of the 352 seronegative cohort members. A peripheral blood sample was collected from each donor, and TCR beta sequencing was performed on peripheral blood mononuclear cells. The Qiagen DNeasy Blood Extraction Kit was used to extract genomic DNA from the blood cell samples. Library prep was done by the immunoSEQ multiplex PCR assay. A mixture of 60 forward primers for TCR Vbeta segments and 13 reverse primers for TCR Jbeta segments was used in the multiplex PCR. A multiplex PCR assay on genomic DNA amplified the CDR3 region of rearranged TCR beta genes. The Illumina HiSeq System was used to sequence the amplified TCR beta libraries as 87-base-pair reads. In the authors' own workflow: In a later analysis, approximately 74 million unique TCR beta chains were counted across the 500 to 700 repertoires, and roughly 10 million of these chains were shared by at least two donors. Raw reads were error-corrected and collapsed into unique sequences with a nearest-neighbor algorithm that merged closely related sequences to remove PCR and sequencing errors. CDR3 sequences were aligned to IMGT reference sequences to assign V, D and J gene segments. Each retained sequence needed at least a six-nucleotide match to both a V gene segment and a J gene segment. Rearrangements were called productive when the CDR3 lacked stop codons and stayed in frame with V and J; all others were non-productive. Following IMGT convention, CDR3 was defined as the stretch from the second conserved V-encoded cysteine up to the conserved J-encoded phenylalanine. The earlier analysis of 587 of the donors excluded sequences that lacked an unambiguous match to a single V gene segment. In an earlier analysis of approximately 550 of the donors, V segments were called functional above 56.7% productive rearrangements and were called segregating when the between-donor standard deviation exceeded 5%. To diagnose cytomegalovirus status from the catalog of TCR beta chain sequences, a statistical classification framework was built. V and J gene assignment, in a later analysis, came from comparing TCR nucleotide sequences with IMGT/GENE-DB human TR gene sequences. Using the TCRdist pipeline, a later analysis assigned CDR3 sequences along with most-parsimonious VDJ recombination scenarios. In a later analysis, every TCR beta chain was defined by the combination of its CDR3 amino acid sequence and its V-gene family, and reads without a unique V-gene family were dropped. As a way to deal with suspected cross-contamination and a sequencing artifact, a later analysis dropped nearly 600 nucleotide sequences that were highly shared and had low generation probability. In a later analysis, a clonal expansion index for each public chain was calculated from normalized within-repertoire ranks of inferred template counts. In a later analysis, generation probabilities were computed using a VDJ recombination model fitted to out-of-frame rearrangements, and the results were checked against IGoR. A later analysis scored TCR-TCR, TCR-HLA and TCR-CMV co-occurrence with hypergeometric tests, applying a repertoire-size bias correction to TCR pairs. In a later analysis, false discovery rates were estimated by permuting HLA or CMV assignments 20 times. In a later analysis, co-occurring TCRs were grouped using DBSCAN, and TCRdist sequence similarity was added for clustering within HLA-allele-positive subsets. Repertoires with fewer than 30,000 or more than 120,000 public chains, plus five repertoires with anomalous nucleotide sharing, were excluded from co-occurrence clustering. TCRdb took this table from immuneACCESS and kept in-frame rearrangements with V and J called. Such tables lack part of the clones; where checked against another copy, unresolved V genes explain under half of the gap, and the rest is unexplained. The V and J calls and clone size were taken over from that table, and D and trimming were inferred from the DNA. This sample is represented by about 100,000 clones; 60% to 75% of them were singletons. In total, the top ten clones hold 1.5% to 2% of the sample.

Looking up the germline V gene (reference sequence) yields CDR1 LNHDA and CDR2 SQIVND. The trim is 5 bases for V and 2 bases for J, with a gap of 10 bases between the germline ends. Counted from cysteine to phenylalanine, this CDR3 has 13 amino acids. Solely the CDR3 DNA is kept, with 39 bases framed from the first base. The sample consisted of PBMCs. This receptor was obtained from a woman aged 40 to 55 in good health and CMV-seronegative. The sequence joins TRBV19 to TRBJ2-7; matching of 6 bases hints at TRBD1 as the D gene. CDR3 region: CASSQTGPYEQYF. The DNA sequence follows: TGTGCCAGTAGTCAGACAGGACCCTACGAGCAGTACTTC.